These T cell receptor beta chains were read from a single sample in a study of CD4 T cells in relation to SARS-CoV-2 and coronaviruses. Assay used: immunoSEQ multiplex PCR; TCRdb lists only in-frame clones, some missing. The sample shows approximately 27,000 clones, 75% of them seen only once. These receptors are not linked to any known antigen. The sample was CD4+ T cells from PBMCs, cultured in vitro. Receptor source: a human donor in good health. CDR3s include the opening cysteine and the closing phenylalanine or tryptophan. Each record gives: D gene, clone size, J gene, V gene, CDR3 DNA, CDR3 protein. A D gene is named only where the DNA matches it firmly. Only some rows state a clone size, as once, few, many or a class for expanded clones.

d_call: NA; clone_size: few; j_call: TRBJ1-4; v_call: TRBV4-3; cdr3_nt: TGCGCCAGCAGTCGCCCCAGGTCCCCTAATGAAAAACTGTTTTTT; cdr3_aa: CASSRPRSPNEKLFF
d_call: NA; clone_size: NA; j_call: TRBJ2-5; v_call: TRBV4-1; cdr3_nt: TGCGCCAGCAGCCAAGGGGTTTTGGAGACCCAGTACTTC; cdr3_aa: CASSQGVLETQYF
d_call: NA; clone_size: NA; j_call: TRBJ1-1; v_call: TRBV5-4; cdr3_nt: TGTGCCAGCAGCCCACTCCCGCGGGATCCAGCTTTCTTT; cdr3_aa: CASSPLPRDPAFF
d_call: TRBD2; clone_size: once; j_call: TRBJ2-3; v_call: TRBV4-3; cdr3_nt: TGCGCCAGCAGCCAGAAAGGACTAGCGATGAATACGCAGTATTTT; cdr3_aa: CASSQKGLAMNTQYF
d_call: TRBD2; clone_size: NA; j_call: TRBJ2-5; v_call: TRBV7-7; cdr3_nt: TGTGCTAGCAGCTTAAATATGGGGGGACTAGCTACAGAGACCCAGTACTTC; cdr3_aa: CASSLNMGGLATETQYF
d_call: NA; clone_size: NA; j_call: TRBJ2-3; v_call: TRBV28; cdr3_nt: TGTGCCAGCTCAGGCAGAGAAAGCACAGATACGCAGTATTTT; cdr3_aa: CASSGRESTDTQYF
d_call: TRBD1; clone_size: NA; j_call: TRBJ1-1; v_call: TRBV2; cdr3_nt: TGTGCCAGCAAGCCAGGGGGCTGGAACACTGAAGCTTTCTTT; cdr3_aa: CASKPGGWNTEAFF
d_call: NA; clone_size: few; j_call: TRBJ1-5; v_call: TRBV6-5; cdr3_nt: TGTGCCAGCAGTTACTTAGCAGGGTCACAGCCCCAGCATTTT; cdr3_aa: CASSYLAGSQPQHF
d_call: NA; clone_size: NA; j_call: TRBJ1-1; v_call: TRBV7-9; cdr3_nt: TGTGCCAGCAGCTTAGTATATGCGAGGGGCGGGTTGGACACTGAAGCTTTCTTT; cdr3_aa: CASSLVYARGGLDTEAFF
d_call: NA; clone_size: few; j_call: TRBJ2-7; v_call: TRBV24-1; cdr3_nt: TGTGCCACCGGAGAGACGAGAGGGGTGGACGAGCAGTACTTC; cdr3_aa: CATGETRGVDEQYF
d_call: NA; clone_size: few; j_call: TRBJ2-3; v_call: TRBV19; cdr3_nt: TGTGCCAGTGGGGTAGACTGGGGAGCAAATACGCAGTATTTT; cdr3_aa: CASGVDWGANTQYF
d_call: NA; clone_size: NA; j_call: TRBJ2-5; v_call: TRBV30; cdr3_nt: TGTGCCTGGAACAGGGTCCAAGAGACCCAGTACTTC; cdr3_aa: CAWNRVQETQYF
d_call: TRBD1; clone_size: once; j_call: TRBJ2-1; v_call: TRBV7-8; cdr3_nt: TGTGCCAGCAGACCGACAGGGGTGCCCTACAATGAGCAGTTCTTC; cdr3_aa: CASRPTGVPYNEQFF
d_call: NA; clone_size: NA; j_call: TRBJ1-2; v_call: TRBV5-6; cdr3_nt: TGTGCCAGCAGCTTGGGGGCTGTCACAAGCTTCTATGGCTACACCTTC; cdr3_aa: CASSLGAVTSFYGYTF
d_call: NA; clone_size: NA; j_call: TRBJ2-7; v_call: TRBV13; cdr3_nt: TGTGCCAGCAGCCCACAAAAGGGGATCTACGAGCAGTACTTC; cdr3_aa: CASSPQKGIYEQYF
d_call: NA; clone_size: once; j_call: TRBJ1-1; v_call: TRBV9; cdr3_nt: TGTGCCAGCAGCGGGGAGGCCCTATCGAACACTGAAGCTTTCTTT; cdr3_aa: CASSGEALSNTEAFF
d_call: NA; clone_size: NA; j_call: TRBJ1-1; v_call: TRBV7-2; cdr3_nt: TGTGCCAGCAGCTTAGCAGCAGGGGAGAACACTGAAGCTTTCTTT; cdr3_aa: CASSLAAGENTEAFF
d_call: TRBD2; clone_size: once; j_call: TRBJ2-7; v_call: TRBV7-8; cdr3_nt: TGTGCCAGCAGCTTACGTCGACTAGCGGGAGCCTACGAGCAGTACTTC; cdr3_aa: CASSLRRLAGAYEQYF
d_call: TRBD1; clone_size: NA; j_call: TRBJ1-1; v_call: TRBV18; cdr3_nt: TGTGCCAGCTCCCTTTGGACAGGGGAGGACACTGAAGCTTTCTTT; cdr3_aa: CASSLWTGEDTEAFF
d_call: NA; clone_size: NA; j_call: TRBJ2-7; v_call: TRBV9; cdr3_nt: TGTGCCAGCAGCGTAGAACCAGCGCCCTCCTACGAGCAGTACTTC; cdr3_aa: CASSVEPAPSYEQYF
d_call: NA; clone_size: NA; j_call: TRBJ2-3; v_call: TRBV7-2; cdr3_nt: TGTGCCAGCAGCTTAGAAGGCAAGGATACGCAGTATTTT; cdr3_aa: CASSLEGKDTQYF
d_call: NA; clone_size: few; j_call: TRBJ1-3; v_call: TRBV19; cdr3_nt: TGTGCCAGTAGTATAGATCCCGGGTTTGGAAACACCATATATTTT; cdr3_aa: CASSIDPGFGNTIYF
d_call: NA; clone_size: NA; j_call: TRBJ2-5; v_call: TRBV2; cdr3_nt: TGTGCCAGGGGCCTCCAAGAGACCCAGTACTTC; cdr3_aa: CARGLQETQYF
d_call: TRBD1; clone_size: NA; j_call: TRBJ1-1; v_call: TRBV5-1; cdr3_nt: TGCGCCAGCAGCCCGGAGACAGGGGGGAGCACTGAAGCTTTCTTT; cdr3_aa: CASSPETGGSTEAFF
d_call: NA; clone_size: NA; j_call: TRBJ1-1; v_call: TRBV2; cdr3_nt: TGTGCCAGCAGGGTCACAGGGAACACTGAAGCTTTCTTT; cdr3_aa: CASRVTGNTEAFF
d_call: TRBD1; clone_size: NA; j_call: TRBJ1-2; v_call: TRBV11-2; cdr3_nt: TGTGCCAGCAGCCACCTCTACAGGGGTAACTATGGCTACACCTTC; cdr3_aa: CASSHLYRGNYGYTF
d_call: NA; clone_size: NA; j_call: TRBJ1-4; v_call: TRBV7-9; cdr3_nt: TGTGCCAGCAGCTTAGAAAGGTTAGAAGGAAAACTGTTTTTT; cdr3_aa: CASSLERLEGKLFF
d_call: NA; clone_size: NA; j_call: TRBJ2-3; v_call: TRBV7-8; cdr3_nt: TGTGCCAGCAGCACTACAGATACGCAGTATTTT; cdr3_aa: CASSTTDTQYF
d_call: NA; clone_size: NA; j_call: TRBJ2-2; v_call: TRBV19; cdr3_nt: TGTGCCAGTAGTGCCTCAAGTAACACCGGGGAGCTGTTTTTT; cdr3_aa: CASSASSNTGELFF
d_call: NA; clone_size: once; j_call: TRBJ2-1; v_call: TRBV7-2; cdr3_nt: TGTGCCAGCAGCTCAGTGTTTGGCGCTAGCTCGGGGGAGCAGTTCTTC; cdr3_aa: CASSSVFGASSGEQFF
d_call: NA; clone_size: NA; j_call: TRBJ1-5; v_call: TRBV7-2; cdr3_nt: TGTGCCAGCAGCTTAGCCGCGGCACAGCCCCAGCATTTT; cdr3_aa: CASSLAAAQPQHF
d_call: NA; clone_size: NA; j_call: TRBJ2-3; v_call: TRBV19; cdr3_nt: TGTGCCAGTAAGAGCAGGGAAGCAGATACGCAGTATTTT; cdr3_aa: CASKSREADTQYF
d_call: NA; clone_size: NA; j_call: TRBJ2-7; v_call: TRBV9; cdr3_nt: TGTGCCAGCAGCGCCTCGCCTTCCGACGAGCAGTACTTC; cdr3_aa: CASSASPSDEQYF
d_call: NA; clone_size: NA; j_call: TRBJ2-1; v_call: TRBV25-1; cdr3_nt: TGTGCCAGCGGACCTCCGGGCCCCTACAATGAGCAGTTCTTC; cdr3_aa: CASGPPGPYNEQFF
d_call: NA; clone_size: NA; j_call: TRBJ1-1; v_call: TRBV5-1; cdr3_nt: TGCGCCAGCAGCTTGCTTACAGGCACTGAAGCTTTCTTT; cdr3_aa: CASSLLTGTEAFF
d_call: NA; clone_size: NA; j_call: TRBJ2-3; v_call: TRBV5-1; cdr3_nt: TGCGCCAGCAGCTTCCGACAGGGGGCTTGGCGGGGGGGCCGGTTGGATACGCAGTATTTT; cdr3_aa: CASSFRQGAWRGGRLDTQYF
d_call: NA; clone_size: NA; j_call: TRBJ1-2; v_call: TRBV30; cdr3_nt: TGTGCCTGGAGAGCAGGGACGGGAGGCTACACCTTC; cdr3_aa: CAWRAGTGGYTF
d_call: NA; clone_size: NA; j_call: TRBJ1-5; v_call: TRBV6-1; cdr3_nt: TGTGCCAGCAGTGCAGGGGTAGGCTTCGGCAATCAGCCCCAGCATTTT; cdr3_aa: CASSAGVGFGNQPQHF
d_call: TRBD2; clone_size: NA; j_call: TRBJ2-3; v_call: TRBV5-5; cdr3_nt: TGTGCCAGCAGCTGGGAGACTAGCGGGGGGAGGAATACGCAGTATTTT; cdr3_aa: CASSWETSGGRNTQYF
d_call: NA; clone_size: NA; j_call: TRBJ2-1; v_call: TRBV3-1/TRBV3-2; cdr3_nt: TGTGCCAGCACCAAAGGGGGAATCAATGAGCAGTTCTTC; cdr3_aa: CASTKGGINEQFF
d_call: NA; clone_size: NA; j_call: TRBJ2-1; v_call: TRBV7-9; cdr3_nt: TGTGCCAGCAGCGCCCGGGGTAGGGGGGCCTACAATGAGCAGTTCTTC; cdr3_aa: CASSARGRGAYNEQFF
d_call: TRBD2; clone_size: NA; j_call: TRBJ2-7; v_call: TRBV27; cdr3_nt: TGTGCCAGCAGTTTAGGAGCGGGGGGCTACGAGCAGTACTTC; cdr3_aa: CASSLGAGGYEQYF